The TCR beta chain described here comes from a study of T cell responses to AZD1222 COVID-19 vaccine (dated by TCRdb to 2020 to 2023). In the study overall: A total of 230 to 250 trial participants underwent TCR sequencing, of whom some 200 had received two doses of AZD1222 and 26 had received two doses of the MenACWY control vaccine. Trial participants were enrolled by age into subgroups of 18-55, 56-69 and 70-plus years, and roughly 150, 30 and 60 TCR-sequenced participants, respectively, were included in these subgroups. The research as a whole found: Because no day 14 peak-response samples were available, repertoires were characterized only after the peak T cell response. Participants were mostly white British and included more females than males, and it was suggested by the authors that clonal diversity may have been underestimated. Conclusions about previously exposed vaccinees were limited because only six AZD1222 recipients were SARS-CoV-2 seropositive at baseline. Nearly half of unique spike-specific TCRs reportedly recognized epitopes outside regions mutated in the B.1.351 and B.1.1.7 variants. The whole spike protein was spanned by vaccine-associated CD4 TCRs, and dominant responses were seen in regions 160-218 and 743-854. The 56-69-year group was small, and its depth increase did not reach significance, likely because of low power. Spike-specific TCR breadth and depth rose significantly after two AZD1222 doses compared with day 0 and with MenACWY recipients.

The time point label, as the study defines it: about 28 days (+/-7) after the second vaccine dose. AZD1222 recipients given second doses at about 4 weeks or at about 12 weeks were pooled, since spike-specific TCR depth and breadth were not found to differ between the two schedules. Samples from vaccinated people were obtained from the UK trials COV001 and COV002, which included a single-blind randomized controlled phase 2/3 trial of AZD1222 (ChAdOx1 nCoV-19) in healthy adults. Trial participant PBMC samples were collected at day 0 and day 28 after the second dose for TCRbeta chain sequencing. Trimming takes 4 bases from V and 8 bases from J, and the germline ends sit 15 bases apart. The germline V gene encodes CDR1 SGHNT and CDR2 YYREEE (reference sequence). From its cysteine to its phenylalanine, the CDR3 spans 13 amino acids. The read is trimmed to its CDR3 DNA, 39 bases read in frame from base 1.

Details on this clone: Its specific antigen is unknown. It has no much larger one-base neighbor in the sample; base qualities were not kept.

The CDR3 regions of human TCRbeta chains were analyzed by immunosequencing. In the authors' own workflow: TCRs in the repertoires were compared against a reference library of SARS-CoV-2-specific TCRs that had been generated with the MIRA antigen-specificity platform. Breadth was defined as the fraction of unique TCRs that were SARS-CoV-2-associated, and depth was defined as the fraction of total T cells that were SARS-CoV-2-associated. Using the MIRA data, each spike-specific TCR was assigned both to the spike region to which the TCR was reactive and to a CD4 or CD8 class. Log10-transformed breadth and depth values were compared by one-way ANOVA with Sidak's multiple comparisons tests. The table was pulled from immuneACCESS by TCRdb, which kept in-frame rearrangements only. Such tables lose some clones; where checked, under half of the loss comes from unresolved V genes, and the rest has no known cause. V, J and clone size derive from that table, while D and trimming were established from the DNA sequence. Present in this sample are approximately 100,000 clones, roughly 87% of which were seen just once. Less than 2.5% of the sample lies in the top ten.

Recombination joined TRBV5-4 with TRBJ1-2, with the D gene too uncertain to name. The TCR was taken from an adult who received the AZD1222 COVID-19 vaccine. This specimen was peripheral blood, taken 28 days after the second AZD1222 dose. The nucleotide sequence is given as TGTGCCAGCAGCCGAAACAGCTATCGAGGCTACACCTTC. Its coded protein is CASSRNSYRGYTF.